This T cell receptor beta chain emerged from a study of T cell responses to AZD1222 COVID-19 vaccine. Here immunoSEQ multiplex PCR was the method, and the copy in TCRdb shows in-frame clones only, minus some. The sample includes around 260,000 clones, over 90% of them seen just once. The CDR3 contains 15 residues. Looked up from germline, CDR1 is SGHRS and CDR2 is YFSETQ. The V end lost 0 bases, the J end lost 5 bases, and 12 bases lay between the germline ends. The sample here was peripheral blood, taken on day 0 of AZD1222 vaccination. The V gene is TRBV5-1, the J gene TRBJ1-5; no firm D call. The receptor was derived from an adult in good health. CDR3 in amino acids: CASSLAGGHHQPQHF. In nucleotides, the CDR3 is TGCGCCAGCAGCTTGGCCGGCGGCCATCATCAGCCCCAGCATTTT.